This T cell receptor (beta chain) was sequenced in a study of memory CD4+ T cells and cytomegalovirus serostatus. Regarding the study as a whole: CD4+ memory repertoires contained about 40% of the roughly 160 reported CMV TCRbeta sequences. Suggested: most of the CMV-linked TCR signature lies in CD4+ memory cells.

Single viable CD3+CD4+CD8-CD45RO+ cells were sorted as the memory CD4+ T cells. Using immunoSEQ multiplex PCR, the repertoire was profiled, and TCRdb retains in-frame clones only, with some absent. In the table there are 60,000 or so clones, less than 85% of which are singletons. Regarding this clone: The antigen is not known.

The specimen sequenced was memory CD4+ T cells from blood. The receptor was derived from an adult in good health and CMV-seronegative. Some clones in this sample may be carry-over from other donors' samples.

CDR3 loop: CASRIAGPGGEQYF. The CDR3 nucleotides read TGCGCCAGCAGAATAGCGGGGCCAGGGGGAGAGCAGTACTTC. The chain couples TRBV10-2 to TRBJ2-7; D might be TRBD2 (8 bases). V shed 6 bases and J shed 7 bases, with 19 bases lying between them. Germline V gene data show CDR1 as WSHSY and CDR2 as SAAADI. CDR3 length: 14 residues.